A selection of T cell receptor beta chains follows, all from one sample in a study of radiation and T cells in renal cell carcinoma. This table comes from immunoSEQ multiplex PCR, and its TCRdb copy is limited to in-frame clones, with some not included. The repertoire consists of 75,000 to 95,000 clones, with around four fifths occurring once and the leading ten covering around 9.4%. The sample consisted of blood, taken from a patient whose treatment included radiotherapy and nephrectomy. Source of these receptors: a man aged 50 to 60 with renal cell carcinoma. The CDR3 runs from the conserved cysteine through the conserved F or W. Fields, in order: J gene, V gene, D gene, clone size, CDR3 length, CDR3 DNA, CDR3 protein. A D gene is named only where the DNA matches it firmly. A clone size is listed for some rows: how often the clone was seen (once, few, many), or a class if it is expanded.

>TRBJ2-2|TRBV4-3|.|once|16
TGCGCCAGCAGCCAAGGAGACAGGTTGAACACCGGGGAGCTGTTTTTT
CASSQGDRLNTGELFF
>TRBJ2-3|TRBV5-1|TRBD2|once|16
TGCGCCAGCAGCTCAACTAGCGGGAGTATGGCAGATACGCAGTATTTT
CASSSTSGSMADTQYF
>TRBJ1-1|TRBV10-3|.|.|16
TGTGCCATCAGTACAAGGGCAGTCTTCATGAACACTGAAGCTTTCTTT
CAISTRAVFMNTEAFF
>TRBJ1-2|TRBV9|.|.|15
TGTGCCAGCAGCGGGAGGGACCGAGCTAACTATGGCTACACCTTC
CASSGRDRANYGYTF
>TRBJ2-1|TRBV2|TRBD2|.|15
TGTGCCAGCAGTGTGGCAGCGGGAGAAGGAAATGAGCAGTTCTTC
CASSVAAGEGNEQFF
>TRBJ1-2|TRBV30|.|.|13
TGTGCCTGGTCCTTGGCCCGGACGCTTGGCTACACCTTC
CAWSLARTLGYTF
>TRBJ2-4|TRBV6-6|.|.|14
TGTGCCAGCGTCCTCGGGGTAGCCAAAAACATTCAGTACTTC
CASVLGVAKNIQYF
>TRBJ2-2|TRBV2|TRBD1|once|14
TGTGCCAGCAGGGACAGGGACTACACCGGGGAGCTGTTTTTT
CASRDRDYTGELFF
>TRBJ2-3|TRBV5-1|.|.|14
TGCGCCAGCAGAGGGGGAGAGCTCACAGATACGCAGTATTTT
CASRGGELTDTQYF
>TRBJ2-1|TRBV7-3|.|.|15
TGTGCCAGCAGCTTATCGGGAAACTCCTACAATGAGCAGTTCTTC
CASSLSGNSYNEQFF
>TRBJ2-7|TRBV6-1|.|.|14
TGTGCCAGCAGTGAAATCGGCAGGGCGGACGAGCAGTACTTC
CASSEIGRADEQYF
>TRBJ1-2|TRBV4-2|TRBD1|.|16
TGTGCCAGCAGCCCTCAGAGTACAGGGGGGAACTATGGCTACACCTTC
CASSPQSTGGNYGYTF
>TRBJ2-3|TRBV30|.|.|12
TGTGCCTGGAGTATGACTAGTCATACGCAGTATTTT
CAWSMTSHTQYF
>TRBJ1-6|TRBV6-1|.|.|15
TGTGCCAGCAGTGAAGTTGGGTCTCGAGATTCACCCCTCCACTTT
CASSEVGSRDSPLHF
>TRBJ1-2|TRBV19|.|.|17
TGTGCCAGTAGTAGCAGAGAGGGGACCACTTCAAACTATGGCTACACCTTC
CASSSREGTTSNYGYTF
>TRBJ1-1|TRBV27|TRBD1|.|15
TGTGCCAGCAGAGATTCACCGGACAGGGATGTTGAAGCTTTCTTT
CASRDSPDRDVEAFF
>TRBJ1-1|TRBV30|.|.|13
TGTGCCTGGAGTGTACGGGGGAGCACTGAAGCTTTCTTT
CAWSVRGSTEAFF
>TRBJ2-3|TRBV10-3|.|.|15
TGTGCCATCAAGAGGGGGGGGACAGAGACAGATACGCAGTATTTT
CAIKRGGTETDTQYF
>TRBJ2-3|TRBV5-5|TRBD2|.|16
TGTGCCAGCAGCTTCGGGAGCGGGGGGTTCGCAGATACGCAGTATTTT
CASSFGSGGFADTQYF
>TRBJ2-3|TRBV27|.|.|16
TGTGCCAGCAGTCGAACAGGAATAGCGAGGACAGATACGCAGTATTTT
CASSRTGIARTDTQYF
>TRBJ1-2|TRBV6-1|TRBD1|once|19
TGTGCCAGCAGTGAAGGAGGTTCCTTTTGGACAGGGAGTTTTTATGGCTACACCTTC
CASSEGGSFWTGSFYGYTF
>TRBJ1-6|TRBV6-6|.|few|14
TGTGCCAGCAGTCTCAACGCCCCGGGACGAACCCTCCACTTT
CASSLNAPGRTLHF
>TRBJ2-4|TRBV30|.|.|13
TGTGCCTGGAGTGCGTTAGCCAAAAACATTCAGTACTTC
CAWSALAKNIQYF
>TRBJ2-2|TRBV2|.|.|14
TGTGCCAGCAGTGGACAGGTGGGCACCGGGGAGCTGTTTTTT
CASSGQVGTGELFF
>TRBJ1-5|TRBV30|.|few|13
TGTGCCTGGAGTGCAGGGCGCAATCAGCCCCAGCATTTT
CAWSAGRNQPQHF
>TRBJ2-5|TRBV19|.|.|16
TGTGCCAGTAGTACCCCTCTGCGGGGAGTACAAGAGACCCAGTACTTC
CASSTPLRGVQETQYF
>TRBJ2-7|TRBV10-1|.|.|13
TGCGCCAGCAGAGGGGGATCTGGGTACGAGCAGTACTTC
CASRGGSGYEQYF
>TRBJ2-1|TRBV18|TRBD1|.|16
TGTGCCAGCTCACCCCAGACAGGGGCCGACCACAATGAGCAGTTCTTC
CASSPQTGADHNEQFF